Detailed here is one TCR beta chain. Measured with immunoSEQ multiplex PCR; TCRdb has only the in-frame clones, and not every one. The sample lists 30,000 or so clones, 65% to 85% occurring once. The sample is drawn from a study of OX40 agonist ivuxolimab in advanced cancers. Trimming took 0 bases from V and 0 from J, leaving 15 bases between them. Per the germline V gene, CDR1 is PRHDT and CDR2 is FYEKMQ (reference sequence). The CDR3 is made up of 17 amino acids. The chain combines TRBV13 with TRBJ2-7; D may be TRBD2 (5 bases). Material: CD4+ or CD8+ T cells sorted from blood, obtained in a trial of the OX40 agonist ivuxolimab. The TCR sequence derives from an adult with an advanced solid tumor such as melanoma, head and neck, liver or kidney cancer. Written as DNA, the CDR3 is TGTGCCAGCAGCTTAGGCCGGGGTCAGTGGGGCTCCTACGAGCAGTACTTC. Amino acid sequence: CASSLGRGQWGSYEQYF.